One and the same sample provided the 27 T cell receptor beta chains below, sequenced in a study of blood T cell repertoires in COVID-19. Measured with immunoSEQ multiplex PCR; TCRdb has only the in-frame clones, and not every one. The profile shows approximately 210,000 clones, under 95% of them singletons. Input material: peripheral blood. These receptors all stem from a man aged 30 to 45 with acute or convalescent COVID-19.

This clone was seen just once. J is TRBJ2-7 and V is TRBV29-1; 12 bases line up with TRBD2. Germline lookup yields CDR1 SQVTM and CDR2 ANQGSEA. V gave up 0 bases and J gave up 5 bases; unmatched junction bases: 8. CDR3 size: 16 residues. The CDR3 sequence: CSVEDRLAGVSDEQYF. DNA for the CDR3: TGCAGCGTTGAAGATCGACTAGCGGGAGTAAGCGACGAGCAGTACTTC.

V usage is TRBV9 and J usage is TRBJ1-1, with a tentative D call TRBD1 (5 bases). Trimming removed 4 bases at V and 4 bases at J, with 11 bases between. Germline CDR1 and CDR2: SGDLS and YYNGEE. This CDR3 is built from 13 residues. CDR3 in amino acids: CASSPPDTTEAFF. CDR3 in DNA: TGTGCCAGCAGCCCCCCGGACACCACTGAAGCTTTCTTT.

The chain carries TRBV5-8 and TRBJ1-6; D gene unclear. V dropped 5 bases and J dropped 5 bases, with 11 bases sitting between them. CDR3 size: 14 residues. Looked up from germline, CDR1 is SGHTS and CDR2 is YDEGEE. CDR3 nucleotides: TGTGCCAGCAGAAACTCACAGAATAATTCACCCCTCCACTTT. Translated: CASRNSQNNSPLHF.

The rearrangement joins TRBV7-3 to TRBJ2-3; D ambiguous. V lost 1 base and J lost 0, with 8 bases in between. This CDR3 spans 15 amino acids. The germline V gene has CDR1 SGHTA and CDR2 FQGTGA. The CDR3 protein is CASSLKVTSTDTQYF. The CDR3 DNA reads TGTGCCAGCAGCTTAAAAGTAACTAGCACAGATACGCAGTATTTT.

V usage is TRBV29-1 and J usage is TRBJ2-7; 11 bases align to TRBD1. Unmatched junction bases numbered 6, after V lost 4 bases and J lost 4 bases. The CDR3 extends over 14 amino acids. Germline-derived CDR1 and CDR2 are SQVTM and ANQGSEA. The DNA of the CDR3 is TGCAGCGTTGTAGGGACAGGGGGGAAGTACGAGCAGTACTTC. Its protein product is CSVVGTGGKYEQYF.

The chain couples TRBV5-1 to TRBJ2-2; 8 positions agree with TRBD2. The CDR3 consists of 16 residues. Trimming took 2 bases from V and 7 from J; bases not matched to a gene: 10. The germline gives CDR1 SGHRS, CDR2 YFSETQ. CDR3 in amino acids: CASSLQPGLENGELFF. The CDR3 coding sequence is TGCGCCAGCAGCTTACAGCCGGGACTAGAAAACGGGGAGCTGTTTTTT.

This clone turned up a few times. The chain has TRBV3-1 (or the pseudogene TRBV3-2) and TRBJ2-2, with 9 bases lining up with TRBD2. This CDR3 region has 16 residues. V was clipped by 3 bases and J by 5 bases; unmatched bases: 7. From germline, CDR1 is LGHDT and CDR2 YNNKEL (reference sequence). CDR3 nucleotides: TGTGCCAGCAGCCATGATGCGGGGGGGGCTACCGGGGAGCTGTTTTTT. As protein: CASSHDAGGATGELFF.

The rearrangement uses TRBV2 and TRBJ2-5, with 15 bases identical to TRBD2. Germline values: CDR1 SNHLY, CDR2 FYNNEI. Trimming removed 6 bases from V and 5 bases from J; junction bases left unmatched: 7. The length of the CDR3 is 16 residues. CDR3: CASRTGLAGGRETQYF. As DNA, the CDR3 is TGTGCCAGCAGAACCGGACTAGCGGGGGGGCGTGAGACCCAGTACTTC. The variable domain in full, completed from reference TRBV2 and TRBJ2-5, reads EPEVTQTPSHQVTQMGQEVILRCVPISNHLYFYWYRQILGQKVEFLVSFYNNEISEKSEIFDDQFSVERPDGSNFTLKIRSTKLEDSAMYFCASRTGLAGGRETQYFGPGTRLLVL.

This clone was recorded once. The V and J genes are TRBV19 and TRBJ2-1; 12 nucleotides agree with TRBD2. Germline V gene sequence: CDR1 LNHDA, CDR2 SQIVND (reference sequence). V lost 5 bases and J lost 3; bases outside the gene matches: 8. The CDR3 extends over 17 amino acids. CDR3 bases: TGTGCCAGTAGTCCCGTTATGGGACTAGCGGGCTACAATGAGCAGTTCTTC. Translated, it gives CASSPVMGLAGYNEQFF.

This chain's CDR3 is CASSPNSVRRGSNTEAFF. CDR3 in DNA: TGTGCCAGCAGCCCTAACTCGGTTCGTCGGGGTTCGAACACTGAAGCTTTCTTT. This chain links TRBV14 with TRBJ1-1; D gene unclear. The CDR3 contains 18 residues. The V end was cut by 4 bases, the J end by 1 base, with 22 bases between. Germline CDR1 reads SGHDN; CDR2 reads FVKESK.

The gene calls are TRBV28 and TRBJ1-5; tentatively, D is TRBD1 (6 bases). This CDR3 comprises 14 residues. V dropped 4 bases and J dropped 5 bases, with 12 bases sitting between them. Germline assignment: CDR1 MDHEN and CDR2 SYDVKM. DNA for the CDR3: TGTGCCAGCAGTTCCGCGGGGGCGCATCAGCCCCAGCATTTT. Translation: CASSSAGAHQPQHF.

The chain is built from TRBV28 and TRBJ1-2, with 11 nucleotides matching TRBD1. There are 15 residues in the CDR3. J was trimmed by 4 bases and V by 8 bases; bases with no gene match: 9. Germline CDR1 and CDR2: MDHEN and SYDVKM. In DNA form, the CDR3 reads TGTGCCAGCGCTCAGAGCGGGACAGGGGGCTATGGCTACACCTTC. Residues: CASAQSGTGGYGYTF.

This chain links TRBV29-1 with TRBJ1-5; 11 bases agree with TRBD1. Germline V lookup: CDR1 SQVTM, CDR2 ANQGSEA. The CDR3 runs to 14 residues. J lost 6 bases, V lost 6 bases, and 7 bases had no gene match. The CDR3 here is CSVRTGGAGQPQHF. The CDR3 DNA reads TGCAGCGTCAGGACAGGGGGCGCCGGTCAGCCCCAGCATTTT.

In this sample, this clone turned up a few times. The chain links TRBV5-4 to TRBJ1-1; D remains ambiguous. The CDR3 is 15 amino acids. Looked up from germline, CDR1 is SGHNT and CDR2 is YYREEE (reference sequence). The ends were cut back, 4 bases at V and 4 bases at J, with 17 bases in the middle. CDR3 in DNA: TGTGCCAGCAGCCCCTATGGGTCTAGTTCCACTGAAGCTTTCTTT. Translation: CASSPYGSSSTEAFF.

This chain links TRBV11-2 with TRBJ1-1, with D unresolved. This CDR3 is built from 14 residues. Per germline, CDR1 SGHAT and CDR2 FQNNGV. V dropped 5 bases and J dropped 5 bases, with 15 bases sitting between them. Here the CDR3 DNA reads TGTGCCAGCAGCGTCATCTTAGGAGGTACTGAAGCTTTCTTT. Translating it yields CASSVILGGTEAFF.

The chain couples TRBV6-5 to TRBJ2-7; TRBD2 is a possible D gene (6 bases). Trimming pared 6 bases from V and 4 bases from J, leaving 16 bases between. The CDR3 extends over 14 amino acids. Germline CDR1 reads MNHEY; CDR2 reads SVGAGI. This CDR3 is CASSLLWGDYEQYF. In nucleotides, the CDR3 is TGTGCCAGCAGCCTCCTTTGGGGGGATTACGAGCAGTACTTC.

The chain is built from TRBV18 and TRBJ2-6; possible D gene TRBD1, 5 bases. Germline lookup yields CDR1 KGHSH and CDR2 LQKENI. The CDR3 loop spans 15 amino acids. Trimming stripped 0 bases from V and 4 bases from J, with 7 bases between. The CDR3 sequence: CASSPPGVGANVLTF. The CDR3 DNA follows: TGTGCCAGCTCACCACCAGGGGTCGGGGCCAACGTCCTGACTTTC. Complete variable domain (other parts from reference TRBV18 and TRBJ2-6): NAGVMQNPRHLVRRRGQEARLRCSPMKGHSHVYWYRQLPEEGLKFMVYLQKENIIDESGMPKERFSAEFPKEGPSILRIQQVVRGDSAAYFCASSPPGVGANVLTFGAGSRLTVL.

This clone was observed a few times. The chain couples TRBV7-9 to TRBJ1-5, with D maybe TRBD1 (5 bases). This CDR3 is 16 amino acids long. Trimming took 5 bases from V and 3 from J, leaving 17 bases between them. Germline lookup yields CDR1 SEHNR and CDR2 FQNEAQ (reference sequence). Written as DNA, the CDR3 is TGTGCCAGCAGCCCGGGCCAGGGAGGCCCCAATCAGCCCCAGCATTTT. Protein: CASSPGQGGPNQPQHF.

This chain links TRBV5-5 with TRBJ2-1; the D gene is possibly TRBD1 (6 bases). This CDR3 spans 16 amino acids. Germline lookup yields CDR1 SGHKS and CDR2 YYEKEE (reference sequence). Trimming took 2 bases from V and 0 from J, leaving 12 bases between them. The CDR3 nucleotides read TGTGCCAGCAGCTTTTTAACAGGGAGCTCCTACAATGAGCAGTTCTTC. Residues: CASSFLTGSSYNEQFF.

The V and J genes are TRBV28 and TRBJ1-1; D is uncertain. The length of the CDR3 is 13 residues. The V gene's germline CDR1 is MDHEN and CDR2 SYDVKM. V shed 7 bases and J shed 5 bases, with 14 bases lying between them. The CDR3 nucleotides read TGTGCCAGCACCCAGGCCCTAAGGACTGAAGCTTTCTTT. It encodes CASTQALRTEAFF.

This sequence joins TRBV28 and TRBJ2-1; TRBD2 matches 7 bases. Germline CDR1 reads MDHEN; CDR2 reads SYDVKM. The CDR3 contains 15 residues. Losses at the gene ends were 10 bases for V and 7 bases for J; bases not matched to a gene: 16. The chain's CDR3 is CATNVGGTGWNEQFF. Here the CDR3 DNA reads TGTGCCACCAACGTCGGGGGGACCGGGTGGAATGAGCAGTTCTTC.

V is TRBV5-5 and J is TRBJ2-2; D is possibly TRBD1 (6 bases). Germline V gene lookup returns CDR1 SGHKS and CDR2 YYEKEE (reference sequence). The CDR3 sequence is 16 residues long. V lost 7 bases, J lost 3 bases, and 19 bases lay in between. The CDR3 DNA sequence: TGTGCCAGCGGACCCGGTCAGGGGCGATACACCGGGGAGCTGTTTTTT. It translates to CASGPGQGRYTGELFF.

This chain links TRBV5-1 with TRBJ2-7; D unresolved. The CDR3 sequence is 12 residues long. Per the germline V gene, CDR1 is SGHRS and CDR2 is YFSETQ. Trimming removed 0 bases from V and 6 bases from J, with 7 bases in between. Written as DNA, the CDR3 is TGCGCCAGCAGCTTGGCCCCCCTCGAGCAGTACTTC. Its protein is CASSLAPLEQYF.

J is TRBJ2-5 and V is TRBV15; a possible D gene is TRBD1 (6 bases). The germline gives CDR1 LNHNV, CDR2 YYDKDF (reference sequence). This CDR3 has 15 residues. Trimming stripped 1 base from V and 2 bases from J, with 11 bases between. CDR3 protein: CATSRGTDKQETQYF. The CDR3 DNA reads TGTGCCACCAGCAGAGGGACAGACAAACAAGAGACCCAGTACTTC. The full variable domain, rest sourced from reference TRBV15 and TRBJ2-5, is DAMVIQNPRYQVTQFGKPVTLSCSQTLNHNVMYWYQQKSSQAPKLLFHYYDKDFNNEADTPDNFQSRRPNTSFCFLDIRSPGLGDTAMYLCATSRGTDKQETQYFGPGTRLLVL.

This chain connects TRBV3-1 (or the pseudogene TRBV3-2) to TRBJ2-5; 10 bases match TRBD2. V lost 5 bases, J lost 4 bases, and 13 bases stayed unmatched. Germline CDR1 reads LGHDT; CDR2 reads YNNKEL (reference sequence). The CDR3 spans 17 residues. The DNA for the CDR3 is TGTGCCAGCAGCTCTAACTTTAAGGTAGCGGGGGGAGAGACCCAGTACTTC. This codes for CASSSNFKVAGGETQYF.

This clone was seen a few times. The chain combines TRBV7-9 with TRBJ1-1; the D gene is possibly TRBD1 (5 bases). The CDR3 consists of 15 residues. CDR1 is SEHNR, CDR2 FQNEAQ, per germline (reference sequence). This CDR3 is CAISGVSVLNTEAFF. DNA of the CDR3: TGTGCGATTTCGGGGGTATCGGTTTTGAACACTGAAGCTTTCTTT.

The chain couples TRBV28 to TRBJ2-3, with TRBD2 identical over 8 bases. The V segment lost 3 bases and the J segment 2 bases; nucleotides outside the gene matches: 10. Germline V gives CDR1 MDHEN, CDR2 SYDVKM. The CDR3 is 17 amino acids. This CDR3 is CASSLDLLAVHTDTQYF. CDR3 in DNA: TGTGCCAGCAGTTTGGATTTACTAGCGGTCCACACAGATACGCAGTATTTT. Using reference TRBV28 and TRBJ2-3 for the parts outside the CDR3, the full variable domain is DVKVTQSSRYLVKRTGEKVFLECVQDMDHENMFWYRQDPGLGLRLIYFSYDVKMKEKGDIPEGYSVSREKKERFSLILESASTNQTSMYLCASSLDLLAVHTDTQYFGPGTRLTVL.